A few counts support the clone carrying this TCR beta chain. Antigen unknown. The sequenced template was cDNA made from the entire isolated RNA. Approximately 3.6 million reads were obtained on average from naive, central memory and regulatory T cell samples. Clones were read by immunoSEQ multiplex PCR, and TCRdb kept only the in-frame ones, dropping some. The sample has over 150,000 clones; around 10% are singletons. This sample is drawn from a study of beta chain features in type 1 diabetes. At the level of the study: There was similarity between patients and healthy donors in age, gender and cell yields. Study findings and constraints: Shorter TCRB CDR3s, moderately but significantly so, were found in Type 1 diabetes patients in all four CD4+ subsets.

This clonotype was obtained from a man under 40 with type 1 diabetes. Material for sequencing was central memory CD4+ T cells from blood.

The CDR3 spells CASSQAPPPRNTEAFF. DNA for the CDR3: TGTGCCAGCAGCCAAGCCCCACCCCCGAGGAACACTGAAGCTTTCTTT. The J gene is TRBJ1-1, the V gene TRBV4-2; no reliable D call. This CDR3 is built from 16 residues. Deletions cut 1 base from V and 1 base from J, with 13 bases between. Looked up from germline, CDR1 is LGHNA and CDR2 is YNFKEQ.